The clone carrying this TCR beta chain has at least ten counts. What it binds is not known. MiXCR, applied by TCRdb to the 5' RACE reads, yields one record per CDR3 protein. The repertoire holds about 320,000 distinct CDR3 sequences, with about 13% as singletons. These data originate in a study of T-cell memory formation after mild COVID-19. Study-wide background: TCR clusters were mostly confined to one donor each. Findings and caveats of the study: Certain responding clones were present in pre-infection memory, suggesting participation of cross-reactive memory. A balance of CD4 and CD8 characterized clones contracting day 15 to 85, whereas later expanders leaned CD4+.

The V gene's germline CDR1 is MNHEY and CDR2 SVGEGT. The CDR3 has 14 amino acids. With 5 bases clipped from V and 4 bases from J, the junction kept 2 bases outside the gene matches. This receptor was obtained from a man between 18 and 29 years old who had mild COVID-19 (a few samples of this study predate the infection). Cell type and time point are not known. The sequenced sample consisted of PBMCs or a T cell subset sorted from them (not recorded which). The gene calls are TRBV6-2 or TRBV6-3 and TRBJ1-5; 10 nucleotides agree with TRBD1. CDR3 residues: CASSGQGGNQPQHF. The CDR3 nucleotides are TGTGCCAGCAGTGGACAGGGGGGAAATCAGCCCCAGCATTTT.